Each of the 9 T cell receptor beta chains below was sequenced from the same sample in a study of T cell responses to AZD1222 COVID-19 vaccine. Sequenced by immunoSEQ multiplex PCR; TCRdb stores in-frame clones only, minus some. The table shows about 120,000 clones, with 75% to 90% occurring only once. Specimen: peripheral blood, collected on day 0 of AZD1222 vaccination. The receptor source for this set is an adult in good health.

Points on this clone: Its ends do not fully match the called genes, so a read error is possible. J is TRBJ2-2 and V is TRBV28, with 9 bases fitting TRBD2. The length of the CDR3 is 14 residues. The germline gives CDR1 MDHEN, CDR2 SYDVKM. The CDR3 nucleotides read TGTGCCCGCAGGCGGGGGGGGAACACCGGGGAGCTGTTTTTT. This codes for CARRRGGNTGELFF.

The CDR3 DNA reads TGTGCCAGCAGCGTAGCCGGGACAGGGCAAGAGACCCAGTACTTC. This translates into CASSVAGTGQETQYF. V is TRBV9 and J is TRBJ2-5; 9 bases fit TRBD1. This CDR3 has 15 residues. Germline V lookup: CDR1 SGDLS, CDR2 YYNGEE. Trimming took 0 bases from V and 2 from J; bases not matched to a gene: 2.

This clone was found a few times. In DNA form, the CDR3 reads TGCAGCGTTGACCCACGGTACTTC. The encoded protein is CSVDPRYF. The chain uses TRBV29-1 and TRBJ2-7; D unclear. The CDR3 has 8 amino acids. CDR1 is SQVTM and CDR2 is ANQGSEA in the germline V gene. The V gene lost 3 bases and the J gene lost 12 bases, with 6 bases spanning the gap.

The rearrangement joins TRBV19 to TRBJ1-1; D is uncertain. The V gene lost 3 bases and the J gene lost 0 bases, with 11 bases spanning the gap. Germline V gene lookup returns CDR1 LNHDA and CDR2 SQIVND (reference sequence). The CDR3 totals 15 residues. The CDR3 loop reads CASSIERTMNTEAFF. The CDR3, as DNA: TGTGCCAGTAGTATTGAGCGTACGATGAACACTGAAGCTTTCTTT.

The gene calls are TRBV18 and TRBJ1-2; no firm D call. Germline V gene data show CDR1 as KGHSH and CDR2 as LQKENI. The CDR3 has 14 amino acids. Trimming pared 6 bases from V and 8 bases from J, leaving 19 bases between. The CDR3 region is CASSPRVDFYGYTF. The CDR3 nucleotides are TGTGCCAGCTCTCCAAGGGTGGACTTCTACGGCTACACCTTC.

V is TRBV9 and J is TRBJ2-2, with no clear D. Trimming left V 0 bases short and J 6 bases short, with 3 bases between. Germline V gene lookup returns CDR1 SGDLS and CDR2 YYNGEE. The CDR3 spans 12 residues. The CDR3 region has the DNA TGTGCCAGCAGCGTAGGATCCGGGGAGCTGTTTTTT. Its protein product is CASSVGSGELFF.

The rearrangement uses TRBV7-2 and TRBJ1-1; D remains unclear. The CDR3 consists of 13 residues. V gave up 1 base and J gave up 7 bases, with 10 bases separating them. Per germline, CDR1 SGHTA and CDR2 FQGNSA. The CDR3 nucleotides read TGTGCCAGCAGCTTAGAGGCTCGTCTTGAAGCTTTCTTT. It translates to CASSLEARLEAFF. The full variable domain, rest sourced from reference TRBV7-2 and TRBJ1-1, is GAGVSQSPSNKVTEKGKDVELRCDPISGHTALYWYRQSLGQGLEFLIYFQGNSAPDKSGLPSDRFSAERTGGSVSTLTIQRTQQEDSAVYLCASSLEARLEAFFGQGTRLTVV.

The V call is TRBV13, the J call TRBJ2-3, with 8 bases that match TRBD2. V trimming: 2 bases; J trimming: 0 bases; junction bases outside the gene matches: 13. CDR1 is PRHDT, CDR2 FYEKMQ, per germline (reference sequence). The CDR3 sequence is 19 residues long. The CDR3: CASSLYERLAGRSTDTQYF. Here the CDR3 DNA reads TGTGCCAGCAGCTTATACGAGAGATTAGCGGGACGGAGCACAGATACGCAGTATTTT.

The rearrangement joins TRBV10-1 to TRBJ2-5; D possibly uses TRBD1 or TRBD2 (5 bases each). Looked up from germline, CDR1 is WNHNN and CDR2 is SYGVQD (reference sequence). The CDR3 is made up of 13 amino acids. V dropped 6 bases and J dropped 5 bases, with 13 bases sitting between them. The CDR3 is CASSPGASETQYF. CDR3 sequence (DNA): TGCGCCAGCAGCCCCGGGGCCTCGGAGACCCAGTACTTC.